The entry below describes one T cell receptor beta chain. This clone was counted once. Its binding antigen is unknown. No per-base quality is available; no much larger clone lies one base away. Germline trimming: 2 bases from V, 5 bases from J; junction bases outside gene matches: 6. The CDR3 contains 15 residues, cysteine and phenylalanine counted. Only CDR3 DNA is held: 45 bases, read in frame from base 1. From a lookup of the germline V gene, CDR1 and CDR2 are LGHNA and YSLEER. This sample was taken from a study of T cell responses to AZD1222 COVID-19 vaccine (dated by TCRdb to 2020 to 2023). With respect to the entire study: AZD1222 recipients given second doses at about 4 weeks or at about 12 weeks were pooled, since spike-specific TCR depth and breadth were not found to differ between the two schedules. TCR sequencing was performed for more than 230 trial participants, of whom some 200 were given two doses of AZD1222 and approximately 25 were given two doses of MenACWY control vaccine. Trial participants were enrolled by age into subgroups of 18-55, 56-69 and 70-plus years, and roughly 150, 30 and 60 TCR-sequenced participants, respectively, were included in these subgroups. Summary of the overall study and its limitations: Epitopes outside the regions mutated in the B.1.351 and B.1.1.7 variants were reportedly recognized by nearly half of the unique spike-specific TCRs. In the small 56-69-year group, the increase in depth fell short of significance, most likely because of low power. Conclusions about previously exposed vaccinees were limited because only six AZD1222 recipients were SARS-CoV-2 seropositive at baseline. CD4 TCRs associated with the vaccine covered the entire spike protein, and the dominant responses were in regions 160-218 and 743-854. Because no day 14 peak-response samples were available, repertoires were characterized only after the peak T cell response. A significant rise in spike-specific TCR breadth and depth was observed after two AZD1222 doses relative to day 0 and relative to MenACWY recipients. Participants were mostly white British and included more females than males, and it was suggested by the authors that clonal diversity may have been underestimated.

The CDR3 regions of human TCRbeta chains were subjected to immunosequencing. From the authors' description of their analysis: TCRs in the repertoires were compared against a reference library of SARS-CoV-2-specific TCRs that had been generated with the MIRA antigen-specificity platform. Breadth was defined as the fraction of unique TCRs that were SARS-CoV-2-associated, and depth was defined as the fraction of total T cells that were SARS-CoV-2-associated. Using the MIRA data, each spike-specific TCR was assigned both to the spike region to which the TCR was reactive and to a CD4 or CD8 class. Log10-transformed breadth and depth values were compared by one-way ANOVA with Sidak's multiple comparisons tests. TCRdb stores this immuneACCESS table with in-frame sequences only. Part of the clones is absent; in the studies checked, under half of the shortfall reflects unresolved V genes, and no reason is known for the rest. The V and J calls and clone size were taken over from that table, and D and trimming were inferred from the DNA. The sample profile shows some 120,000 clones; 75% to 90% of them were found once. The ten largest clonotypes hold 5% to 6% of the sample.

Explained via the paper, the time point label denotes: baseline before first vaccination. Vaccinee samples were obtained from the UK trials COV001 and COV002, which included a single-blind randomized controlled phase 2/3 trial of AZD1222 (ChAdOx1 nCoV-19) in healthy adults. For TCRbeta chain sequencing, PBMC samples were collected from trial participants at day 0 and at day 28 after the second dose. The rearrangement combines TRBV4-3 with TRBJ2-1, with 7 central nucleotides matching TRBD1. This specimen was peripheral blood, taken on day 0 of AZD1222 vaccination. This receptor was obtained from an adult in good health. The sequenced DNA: TGCGCCAGCAGCCAACGACAGGGCCCCAACAATGAGCAGTTCTTC. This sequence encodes CASSQRQGPNNEQFF.